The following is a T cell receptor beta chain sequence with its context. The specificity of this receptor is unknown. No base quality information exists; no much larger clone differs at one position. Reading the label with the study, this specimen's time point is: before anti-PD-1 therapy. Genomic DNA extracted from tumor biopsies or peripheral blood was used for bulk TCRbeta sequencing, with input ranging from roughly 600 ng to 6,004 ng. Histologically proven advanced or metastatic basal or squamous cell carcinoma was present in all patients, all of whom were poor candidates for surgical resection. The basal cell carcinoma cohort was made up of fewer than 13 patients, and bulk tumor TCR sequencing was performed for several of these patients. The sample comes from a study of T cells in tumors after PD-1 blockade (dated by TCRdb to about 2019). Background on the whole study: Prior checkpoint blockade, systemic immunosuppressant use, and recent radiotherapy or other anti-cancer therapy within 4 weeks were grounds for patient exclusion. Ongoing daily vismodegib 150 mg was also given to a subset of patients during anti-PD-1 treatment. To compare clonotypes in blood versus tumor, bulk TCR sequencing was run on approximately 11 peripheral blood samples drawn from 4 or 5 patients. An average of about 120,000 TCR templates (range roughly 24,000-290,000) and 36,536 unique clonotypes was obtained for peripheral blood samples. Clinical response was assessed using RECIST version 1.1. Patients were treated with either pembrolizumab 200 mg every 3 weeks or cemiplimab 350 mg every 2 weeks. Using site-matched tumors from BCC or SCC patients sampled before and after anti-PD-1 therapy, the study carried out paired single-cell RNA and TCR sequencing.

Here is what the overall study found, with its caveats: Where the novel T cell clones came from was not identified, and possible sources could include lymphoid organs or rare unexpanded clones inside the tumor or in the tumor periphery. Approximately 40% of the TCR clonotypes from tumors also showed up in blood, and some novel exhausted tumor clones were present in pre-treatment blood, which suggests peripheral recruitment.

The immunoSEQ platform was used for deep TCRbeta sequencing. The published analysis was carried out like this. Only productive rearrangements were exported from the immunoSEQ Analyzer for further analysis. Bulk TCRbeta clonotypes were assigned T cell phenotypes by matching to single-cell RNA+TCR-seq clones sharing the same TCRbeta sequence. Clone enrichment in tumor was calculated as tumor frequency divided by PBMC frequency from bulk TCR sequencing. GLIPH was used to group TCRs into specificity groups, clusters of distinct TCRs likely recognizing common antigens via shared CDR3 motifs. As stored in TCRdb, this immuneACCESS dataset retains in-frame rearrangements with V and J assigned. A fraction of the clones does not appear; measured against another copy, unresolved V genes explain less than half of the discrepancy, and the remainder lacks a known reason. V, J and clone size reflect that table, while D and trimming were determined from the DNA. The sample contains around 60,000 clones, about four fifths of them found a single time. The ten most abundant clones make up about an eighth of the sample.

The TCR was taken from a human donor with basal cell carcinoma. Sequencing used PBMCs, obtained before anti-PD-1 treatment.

The sequence in DNA is TGTGCCACCAGATCCCGAGGACAGGGCAATGAGCAGTTCTTC. It translates to CATRSRGQGNEQFF. The chain uses TRBV15 and TRBJ2-1, with 8 junctional bases fitting TRBD1. The germline V gene (reference sequence) provides CDR1 LNHNV and CDR2 YYDKDF. Including the terminal cysteine and phenylalanine, the CDR3 comprises 14 residues. The sequence is cut down to CDR3 DNA, 42 bases in frame from base 1. Trimmed from V: 6 bases; trimmed from J: 6 bases; junction bases lacking a gene match: 7.